This T cell receptor (beta chain) appears in the sequencing data of a study of T cells in Graves' hyperthyroidism and ophthalmopathy. In its sample, this clonotype was seen many times. Amplification yielded TCR beta CDR3 regions, with RNA transcripts as the source. A set of HTBI primers served as the primers for a first-round RT-PCR of the TCR CDR3. TCRdb passed the multiplex PCR reads through MiXCR, listing each CDR3 protein once. The table shows roughly 380,000 distinct CDR3 sequences, with 12% to 15% occurring only once. The clonotype was recovered from a woman in her late teens or twenties with Graves' hyperthyroidism. Sequences were obtained from blood.

The CDR3 coding sequence is TGCAGTGCTCACAGGGACCTCTACGAGCAGTACTTC. Translation gives CSAHRDLYEQYF. V is TRBV20-1 and J is TRBJ2-7; weak D call: TRBD1 (6 bases). The CDR3 runs to 12 residues. Germline-derived CDR1 and CDR2 are DFQATT and SNEGSKA (reference sequence). The V end lost 5 bases, the J end lost 3 bases, and 11 bases lay between the germline ends.